This T cell receptor beta chain was profiled in a study of T cell responses to AZD1222 COVID-19 vaccine. The germline V gene has CDR1 LNHNV and CDR2 YYDKDF (reference sequence). The CDR3 is 19 residues long. V shed 0 bases and J 4 bases; nucleotides not matched to a gene: 12. Measured with immunoSEQ multiplex PCR; TCRdb has only the in-frame clones, and not every one. The data contain roughly 150,000 clones, more than 85% of them singletons. The sequenced sample was peripheral blood, obtained 28 days after the second AZD1222 dose. The genes are TRBV15 and TRBJ2-3; TRBD2 matches 11 bases. This TCR was recovered from an adult who received the AZD1222 COVID-19 vaccine. CDR3 nucleotides: TGTGCCACCAGCAGAGAGACGGGGAATGTAGCGGGAGGGCCAGATACGCAGTATTTT. It codes for CATSRETGNVAGGPDTQYF.